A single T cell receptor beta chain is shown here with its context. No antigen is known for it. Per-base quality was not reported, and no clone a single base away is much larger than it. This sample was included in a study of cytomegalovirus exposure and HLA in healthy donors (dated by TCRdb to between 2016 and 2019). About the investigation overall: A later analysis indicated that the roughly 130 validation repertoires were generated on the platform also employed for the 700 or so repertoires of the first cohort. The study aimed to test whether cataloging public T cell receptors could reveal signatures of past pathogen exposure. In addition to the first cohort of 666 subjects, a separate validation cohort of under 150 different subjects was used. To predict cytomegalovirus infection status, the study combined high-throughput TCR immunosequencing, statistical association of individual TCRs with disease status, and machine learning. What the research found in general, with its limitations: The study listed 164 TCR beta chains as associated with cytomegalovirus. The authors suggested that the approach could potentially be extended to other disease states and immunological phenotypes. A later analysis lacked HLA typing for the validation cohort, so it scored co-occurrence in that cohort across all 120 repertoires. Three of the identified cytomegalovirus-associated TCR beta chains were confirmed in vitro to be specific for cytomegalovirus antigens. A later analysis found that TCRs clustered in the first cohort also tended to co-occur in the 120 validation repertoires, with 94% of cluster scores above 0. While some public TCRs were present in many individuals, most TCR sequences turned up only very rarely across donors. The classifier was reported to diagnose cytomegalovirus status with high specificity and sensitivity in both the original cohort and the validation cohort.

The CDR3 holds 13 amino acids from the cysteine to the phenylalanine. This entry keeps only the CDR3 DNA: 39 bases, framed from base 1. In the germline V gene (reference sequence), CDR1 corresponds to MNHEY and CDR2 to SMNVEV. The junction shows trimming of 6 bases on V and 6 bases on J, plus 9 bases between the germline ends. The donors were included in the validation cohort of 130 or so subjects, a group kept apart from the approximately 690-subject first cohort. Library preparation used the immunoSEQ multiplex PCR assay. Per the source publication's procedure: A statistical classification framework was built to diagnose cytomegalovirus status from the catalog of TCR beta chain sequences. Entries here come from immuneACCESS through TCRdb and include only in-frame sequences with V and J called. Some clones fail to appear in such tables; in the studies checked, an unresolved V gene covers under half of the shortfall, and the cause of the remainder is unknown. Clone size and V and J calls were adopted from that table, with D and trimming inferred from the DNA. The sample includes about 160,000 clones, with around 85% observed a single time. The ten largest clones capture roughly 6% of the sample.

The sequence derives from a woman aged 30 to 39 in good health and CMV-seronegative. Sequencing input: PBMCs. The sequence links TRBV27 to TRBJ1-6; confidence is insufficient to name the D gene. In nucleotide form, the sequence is TGTGCCAGCAGAACCCGCCGTAATTCACCCCTCCACTTT. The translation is CASRTRRNSPLHF.